This TCR beta chain stems from a study of blood T cell repertoires in COVID-19. Study-level background: Collection of acute and convalescent COVID-19 samples took place in the United States, Italy and Spain.

The germline V gene has CDR1 KGHSH and CDR2 LQKENI. The CDR3 covers 16 residues. Trimming removed 6 bases from V and 4 bases from J, with 20 bases in between. Original processing methods: Reference gene primers were amplified, and this amplification served to estimate nucleated cell counts. Method: immunoSEQ multiplex PCR; TCRdb's copy keeps in-frame clones and lacks some. Clone size and the V and J calls come from that table; the DNA yielded D and trimming. Of around 75,000 clones listed, approximately 84% are singletons. Seattle patients were enrolled during active infection and followed longitudinally.

The rearrangement links TRBV18 to TRBJ2-3; D is possibly TRBD2 (6 bases). Material for sequencing was peripheral blood. This TCR derives from a man aged 50-59 years with COVID-19, enrolled during active disease. The CDR3: CASSLGDGGSADTQYF. The CDR3 DNA reads TGTGCCAGCTCCCTAGGTGACGGGGGTTCCGCAGATACGCAGTATTTT.